Sequencing of this T cell receptor (beta chain) was carried out in a study of blood T cell repertoires in COVID-19. Overall study context: COVID-19 samples collected from the United States, Italy and Spain covered acute and convalescent phases. From T cells, B-cell-depleted T cells, or PBMCs came the material, which was cDNA or gDNA.

This CDR3 is built from 13 residues. The germline V gene has CDR1 LNHDA and CDR2 SQIVND (reference sequence). Trimming cost V 8 bases and J 5 bases, with 15 bases left between them. Study processing details: The assay estimated nucleated cells by amplifying reference gene primers. Here immunoSEQ multiplex PCR was the method, and the copy in TCRdb shows in-frame clones only, minus some. The DNA was the basis for D and trimming; V, J and clone size are from that table. The table shows 200,000 to 250,000 clones, with 70% to 85% occurring only once. This sequence joins TRBV19 and TRBJ2-5; tentative D call: TRBD2 (6 bases). The sequence came from a woman aged 80 or older with acute or convalescent COVID-19. The sequenced sample was peripheral blood. This chain's CDR3 is CASGGTVVETQYF. Written as DNA, the CDR3 is TGTGCCAGTGGCGGGACGGTGGTGGAGACCCAGTACTTC.